Included here is one TCR beta chain sequence, with context. Its matching antigen is unknown. Sequenced by immunoSEQ multiplex PCR; TCRdb stores in-frame clones only, minus some. The table shows roughly 100,000 clones, with around 91% occurring only once. The sample belongs to a study of graft-versus-host responses after intestinal transplantation. Whole-study context: Multivisceral, liver-intestinal, or isolated intestinal grafts were transplanted into recipients. The recipients all started with anti-thymocyte globulin induction and then took tacrolimus and steroids for three to four years. Overall study results and limits: Patients who carried graft-donor T cell macrochimerism also had high graft-versus-host to host-versus-graft clonal ratios in their allografts.

The germline CDR1 and CDR2 sequences are SGHAT and FQNNGV. Trimming pared 0 bases from V and 0 bases from J, leaving 12 bases between. The CDR3 totals 16 residues. The TCR comes from a human donor who was the organ donor for an intestinal transplant. The sample consisted of unstimulated CD4+ T cells sorted from spleen or lymph node cells, taken before transplant. The chain recombines TRBV11-2 with TRBJ2-7; perhaps TRBD1 as D (6 bases). The DNA of the CDR3 is TGTGCCAGCAGCTTAGATTGGCAGGGGTCCTCCTACGAGCAGTACTTC. The encoded protein is CASSLDWQGSSYEQYF.